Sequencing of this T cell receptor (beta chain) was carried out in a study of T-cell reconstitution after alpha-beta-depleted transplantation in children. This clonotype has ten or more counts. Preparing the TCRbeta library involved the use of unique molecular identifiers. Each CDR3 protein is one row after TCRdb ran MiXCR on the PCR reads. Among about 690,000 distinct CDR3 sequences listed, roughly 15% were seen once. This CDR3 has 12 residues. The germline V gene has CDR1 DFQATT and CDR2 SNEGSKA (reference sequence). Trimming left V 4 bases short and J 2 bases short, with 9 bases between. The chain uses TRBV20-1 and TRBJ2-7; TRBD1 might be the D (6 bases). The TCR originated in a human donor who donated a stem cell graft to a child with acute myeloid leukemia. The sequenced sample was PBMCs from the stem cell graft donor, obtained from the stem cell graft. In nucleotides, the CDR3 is TGCAGTGCTACAGGGGCGACCTACGAGCAGTACTTC. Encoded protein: CSATGATYEQYF.